These T cell receptor beta chains were read from a single sample in a study of T cells in narcolepsy. Repertoires were generated with immunoSEQ multiplex PCR, while TCRdb's copy carries only in-frame clones and drops some. The data show 20,000 to 30,000 clones, around 84% seen once. The sample taken for sequencing was memory (CD45RA-) CD4+ T cells from blood. These receptors originate from a human donor in good health. The CDR3 runs from the conserved cysteine through the conserved F or W. A D gene is named only where the DNA matches it firmly.

>15|TRBD2|TRBJ2-2|TRBV5-1
CASSPAGVDTGELFF
TGCGCCAGCAGCCCAGCGGGAGTGGACACCGGGGAGCTGTTTTTT
>16|NA|TRBJ2-1|TRBV5-5
CASSLATAKLYNEQFF
TGTGCCAGCAGCTTGGCGACAGCCAAGTTGTACAATGAGCAGTTCTTC
>13|NA|TRBJ1-2|TRBV28
CASSSRLGNGYTF
TGTGCCAGCAGTTCCCGGTTGGGCAATGGCTACACCTTC
>17|NA|TRBJ2-5|TRBV7-9
CASSSYFDSWYQETQYF
TGTGCCAGCAGCTCTTATTTCGACTCTTGGTACCAAGAGACCCAGTACTTC
>18|TRBD2|TRBJ2-2|TRBV7-3
CASSLKGLAGGNTGELFF
TGTGCCAGCAGCTTAAAGGGACTAGCGGGGGGTAACACCGGGGAGCTGTTTTTT
>14|NA|TRBJ2-7|TRBV5-1
CASSKGQDSYEQYF
TGCGCCAGCAGCAAGGGACAAGACTCCTACGAGCAGTACTTC
>15|TRBD2|TRBJ2-6|TRBV7-7
CASSSGGSGANVLTF
TGTGCTAGCAGCTCGGGGGGTTCTGGGGCCAACGTCCTGACTTTC
>12|NA|TRBJ2-3|TRBV6-1
CASRADTDTQYF
TGTGCCAGCCGCGCGGACACAGATACGCAGTATTTT
>15|NA|TRBJ1-2|TRBV5-1
CASSPHHETNYGYTF
TGCGCCAGCAGCCCCCACCACGAAACTAACTATGGCTACACCTTC
>14|NA|TRBJ1-1|TRBV29-1
CSVGAVKDNTEAFF
TGCAGCGTTGGGGCTGTTAAGGACAACACTGAAGCTTTCTTT
>12|NA|TRBJ1-5|TRBV5-6
CASSLFNQPQHF
TGTGCCAGCAGCTTGTTCAATCAGCCCCAGCATTTT
>15|TRBD2|TRBJ2-2|TRBV6-1
CASSDGLAGTGELFF
TGTGCCAGCAGTGACGGACTAGCGGGGACCGGGGAGCTGTTTTTT
>17|NA|TRBJ1-1|TRBV7-9
CASSPRTSRQKGTEAFF
TGTGCCAGCAGCCCTAGGACTTCCCGACAGAAGGGGACTGAAGCTTTCTTT
>15|TRBD1|TRBJ2-1|TRBV29-1
CSVVPRQGMTNEQFF
TGCAGCGTTGTTCCAAGACAGGGGATGACCAATGAGCAGTTCTTC
>13|NA|TRBJ2-3|TRBV27
CASARPNTDTQYF
TGTGCCAGCGCAAGGCCCAACACAGATACGCAGTATTTT